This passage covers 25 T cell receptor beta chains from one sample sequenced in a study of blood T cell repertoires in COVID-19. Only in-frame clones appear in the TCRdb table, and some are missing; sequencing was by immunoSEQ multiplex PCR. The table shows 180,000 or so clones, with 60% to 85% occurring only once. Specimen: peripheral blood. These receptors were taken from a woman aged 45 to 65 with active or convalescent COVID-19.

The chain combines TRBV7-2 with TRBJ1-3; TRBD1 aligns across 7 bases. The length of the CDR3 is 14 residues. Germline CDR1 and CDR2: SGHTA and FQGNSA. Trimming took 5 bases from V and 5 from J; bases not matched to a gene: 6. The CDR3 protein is CASSRQGFRNTIYF. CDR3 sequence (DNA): TGTGCCAGCAGCAGACAGGGTTTTCGAAACACCATATATTTT. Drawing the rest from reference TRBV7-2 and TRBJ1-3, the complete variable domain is GAGVSQSPSNKVTEKGKDVELRCDPISGHTALYWYRQSLGQGLEFLIYFQGNSAPDKSGLPSDRFSAERTGGSVSTLTIQRTQQEDSAVYLCASSRQGFRNTIYFGEGSWLTVV.

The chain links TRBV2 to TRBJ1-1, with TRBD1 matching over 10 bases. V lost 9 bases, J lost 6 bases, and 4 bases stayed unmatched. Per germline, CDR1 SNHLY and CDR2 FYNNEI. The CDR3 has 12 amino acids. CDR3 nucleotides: TGTGCCAGATCGGGACAGGGGTCTGAAGCTTTCTTT. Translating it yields CARSGQGSEAFF. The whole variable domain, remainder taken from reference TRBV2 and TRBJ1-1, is EPEVTQTPSHQVTQMGQEVILRCVPISNHLYFYWYRQILGQKVEFLVSFYNNEISEKSEIFDDQFSVERPDGSNFTLKIRSTKLEDSAMYFCARSGQGSEAFFGQGTRLTVV.

CDR3 amino acids: CASSLPGAGAYYEQYF. Written as DNA, the CDR3 is TGTGCCAGCAGCTTGCCTGGGGCAGGAGCTTACTACGAGCAGTACTTC. This chain joins TRBV5-6 and TRBJ2-7; tentatively, D is TRBD1 (5 bases). Trimming removed 1 base from V and 3 bases from J, with 17 bases in between. The CDR3 extends over 16 amino acids. Germline CDR1 reads SGHDT; CDR2 reads YYEEEE.

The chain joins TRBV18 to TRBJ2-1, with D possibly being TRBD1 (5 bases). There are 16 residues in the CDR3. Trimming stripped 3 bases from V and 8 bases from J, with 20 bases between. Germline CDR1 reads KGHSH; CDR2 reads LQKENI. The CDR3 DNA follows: TGTGCCAGCTCACCGTCAGGGTTTTTGGTTGGCGATGAGCAGTTCTTC. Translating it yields CASSPSGFLVGDEQFF. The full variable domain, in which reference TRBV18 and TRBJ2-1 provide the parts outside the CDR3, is NAGVMQNPRHLVRRRGQEARLRCSPMKGHSHVYWYRQLPEEGLKFMVYLQKENIIDESGMPKERFSAEFPKEGPSILRIQQVVRGDSAAYFCASSPSGFLVGDEQFFGPGTRLTVL.

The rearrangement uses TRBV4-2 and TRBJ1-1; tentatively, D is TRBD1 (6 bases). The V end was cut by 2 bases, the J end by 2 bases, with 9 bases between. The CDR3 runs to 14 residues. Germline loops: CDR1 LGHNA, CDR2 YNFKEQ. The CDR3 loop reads CASSQRGANTEAFF. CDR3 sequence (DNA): TGTGCCAGCAGCCAACGGGGGGCAAACACTGAAGCTTTCTTT.

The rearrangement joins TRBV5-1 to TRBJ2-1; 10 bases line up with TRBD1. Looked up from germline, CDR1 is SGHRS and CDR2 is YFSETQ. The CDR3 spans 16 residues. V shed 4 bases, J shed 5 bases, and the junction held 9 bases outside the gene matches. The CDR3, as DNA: TGCGCCAGCAGCACATGGGGACAGGGGACCGACAATGAGCAGTTCTTC. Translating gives CASSTWGQGTDNEQFF.

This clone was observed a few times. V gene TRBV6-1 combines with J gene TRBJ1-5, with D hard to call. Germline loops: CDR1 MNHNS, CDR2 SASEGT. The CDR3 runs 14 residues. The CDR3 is CAIKVQNGLGPQHF. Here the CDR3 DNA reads TGTGCGATCAAGGTACAGAACGGTTTGGGGCCCCAGCATTTT.

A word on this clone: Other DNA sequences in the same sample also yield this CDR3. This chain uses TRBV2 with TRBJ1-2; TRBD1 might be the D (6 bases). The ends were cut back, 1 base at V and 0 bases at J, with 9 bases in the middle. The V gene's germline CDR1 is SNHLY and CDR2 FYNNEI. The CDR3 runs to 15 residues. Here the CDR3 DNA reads TGTGCCAGCAGTGAAGGCCCAGGGGCTAACTATGGCTACACCTTC. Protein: CASSEGPGANYGYTF.

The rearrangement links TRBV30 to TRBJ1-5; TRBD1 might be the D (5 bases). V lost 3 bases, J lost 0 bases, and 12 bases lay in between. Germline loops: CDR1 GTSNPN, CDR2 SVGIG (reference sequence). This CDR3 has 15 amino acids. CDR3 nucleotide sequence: TGTGCCTGGAGCACGGACAAACATAGCAATCAGCCCCAGCATTTT. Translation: CAWSTDKHSNQPQHF.

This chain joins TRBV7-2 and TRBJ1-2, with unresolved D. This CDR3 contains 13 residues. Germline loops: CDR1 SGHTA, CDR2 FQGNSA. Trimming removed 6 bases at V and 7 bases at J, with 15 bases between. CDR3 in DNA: TGTGCCAGCAGTTCCCCGGGGTTGGGTGGCTACACCTTC. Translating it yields CASSSPGLGGYTF. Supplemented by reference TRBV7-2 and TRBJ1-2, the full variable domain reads GAGVSQSPSNKVTEKGKDVELRCDPISGHTALYWYRQSLGQGLEFLIYFQGNSAPDKSGLPSDRFSAERTGGSVSTLTIQRTQQEDSAVYLCASSSPGLGGYTFGSGTRLTVV.

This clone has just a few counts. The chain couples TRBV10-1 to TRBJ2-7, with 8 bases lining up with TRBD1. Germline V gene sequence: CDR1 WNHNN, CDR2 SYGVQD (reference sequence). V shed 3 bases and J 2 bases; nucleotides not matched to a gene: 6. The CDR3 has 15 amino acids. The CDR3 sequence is CASSEPPGQAYEQYF. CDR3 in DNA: TGCGCCAGCAGTGAACCCCCGGGACAGGCCTACGAGCAGTACTTC.

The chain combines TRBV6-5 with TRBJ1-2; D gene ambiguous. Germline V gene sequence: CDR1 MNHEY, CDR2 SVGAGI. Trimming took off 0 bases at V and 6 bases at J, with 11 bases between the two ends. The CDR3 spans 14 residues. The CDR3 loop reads CASSYSWLGDGYTF. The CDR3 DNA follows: TGTGCCAGCAGTTACTCGTGGCTGGGAGATGGCTACACCTTC.

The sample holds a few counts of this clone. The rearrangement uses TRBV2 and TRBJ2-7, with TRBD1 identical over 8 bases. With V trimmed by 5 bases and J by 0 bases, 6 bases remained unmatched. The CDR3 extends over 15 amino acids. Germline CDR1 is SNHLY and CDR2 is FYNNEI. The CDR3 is CASSRTGLSSYEQYF. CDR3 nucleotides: TGTGCCAGCAGTAGGACAGGGCTGAGCTCCTACGAGCAGTACTTC.

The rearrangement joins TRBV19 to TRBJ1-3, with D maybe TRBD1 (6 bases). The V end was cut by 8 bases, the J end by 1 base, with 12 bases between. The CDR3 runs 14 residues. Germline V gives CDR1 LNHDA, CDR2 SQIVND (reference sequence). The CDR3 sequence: CASGSRGSGNTIYF. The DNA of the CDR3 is TGTGCCAGTGGTTCCAGGGGTTCTGGAAACACCATATATTTT. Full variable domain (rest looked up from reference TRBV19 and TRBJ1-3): DGGITQSPKYLFRKEGQNVTLSCEQNLNHDAMYWYRQDPGQGLRLIYYSQIVNDFQKGDIAEGYSVSREKKESFPLTVTSAQKNPTAFYLCASGSRGSGNTIYFGEGSWLTVV.

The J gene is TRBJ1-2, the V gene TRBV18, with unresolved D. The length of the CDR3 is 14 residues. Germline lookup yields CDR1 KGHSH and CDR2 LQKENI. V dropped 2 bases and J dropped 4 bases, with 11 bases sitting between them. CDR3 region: CASSPTENSYGYTF. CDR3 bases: TGTGCCAGCTCACCAACGGAGAATAGCTATGGCTACACCTTC.

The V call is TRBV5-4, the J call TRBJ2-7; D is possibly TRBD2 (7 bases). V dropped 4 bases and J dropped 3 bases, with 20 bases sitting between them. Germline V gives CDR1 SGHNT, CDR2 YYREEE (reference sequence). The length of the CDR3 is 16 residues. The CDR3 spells CASSPAGQGPNYEQYF. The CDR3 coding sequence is TGTGCCAGCAGCCCAGCGGGGCAGGGGCCGAACTACGAGCAGTACTTC.

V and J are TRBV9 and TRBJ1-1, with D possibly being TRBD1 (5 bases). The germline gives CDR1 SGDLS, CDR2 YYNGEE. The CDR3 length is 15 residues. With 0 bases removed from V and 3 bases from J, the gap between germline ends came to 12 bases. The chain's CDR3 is CASSVVGGGDTEAFF. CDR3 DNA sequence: TGTGCCAGCAGCGTAGTCGGTGGGGGGGACACTGAAGCTTTCTTT.

DNA for the CDR3: TGTGCCAGCAGCTTAGCGGTACAGGGGGCTCGTGGCTACACCTTC. Protein: CASSLAVQGARGYTF. The rearrangement joins TRBV11-2 to TRBJ1-2; 9 nucleotides agree with TRBD1. From germline, CDR1 is SGHAT and CDR2 FQNNGV. V lost 1 base to trimming and J lost 7 bases; unmatched junction nucleotides: 7. The CDR3 is made up of 15 amino acids.

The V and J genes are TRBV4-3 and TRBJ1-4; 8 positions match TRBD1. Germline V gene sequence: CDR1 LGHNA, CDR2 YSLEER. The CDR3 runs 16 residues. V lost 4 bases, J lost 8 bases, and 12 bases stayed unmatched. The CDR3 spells CASSRSAGQGGEKLFF. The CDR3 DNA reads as TGCGCCAGCAGCCGCAGTGCCGGACAGGGCGGGGAAAAACTGTTTTTT.

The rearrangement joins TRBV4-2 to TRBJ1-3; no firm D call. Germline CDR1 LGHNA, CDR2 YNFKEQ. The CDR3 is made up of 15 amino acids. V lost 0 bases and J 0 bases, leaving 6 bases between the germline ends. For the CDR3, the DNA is TGTGCCAGCAGCCAAGACTGGAGCTCTGGAAACACCATATATTTT. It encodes CASSQDWSSGNTIYF.

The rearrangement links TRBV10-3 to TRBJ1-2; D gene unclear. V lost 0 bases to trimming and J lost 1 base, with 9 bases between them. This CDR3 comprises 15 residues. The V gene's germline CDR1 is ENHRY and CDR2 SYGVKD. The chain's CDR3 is CAISESRSDNYGYTF. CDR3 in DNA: TGTGCCATCAGTGAGTCGAGGAGCGATAACTATGGCTACACCTTC.

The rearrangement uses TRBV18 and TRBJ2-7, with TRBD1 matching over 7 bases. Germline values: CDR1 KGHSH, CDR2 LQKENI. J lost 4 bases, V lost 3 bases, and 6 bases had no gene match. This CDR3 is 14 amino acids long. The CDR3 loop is CASSPGTDVYEQYF. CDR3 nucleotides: TGTGCCAGCTCACCCGGGACAGATGTTTACGAGCAGTACTTC.

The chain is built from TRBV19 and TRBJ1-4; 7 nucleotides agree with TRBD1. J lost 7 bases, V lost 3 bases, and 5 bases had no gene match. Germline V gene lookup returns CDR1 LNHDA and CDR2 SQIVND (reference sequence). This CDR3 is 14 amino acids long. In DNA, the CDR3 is TGTGCCAGTAGTATGAACAGGGGAGGTGAAAAACTGTTTTTT. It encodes CASSMNRGGEKLFF. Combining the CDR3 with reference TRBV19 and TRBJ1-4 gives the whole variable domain DGGITQSPKYLFRKEGQNVTLSCEQNLNHDAMYWYRQDPGQGLRLIYYSQIVNDFQKGDIAEGYSVSREKKESFPLTVTSAQKNPTAFYLCASSMNRGGEKLFFGSGTQLSVL.

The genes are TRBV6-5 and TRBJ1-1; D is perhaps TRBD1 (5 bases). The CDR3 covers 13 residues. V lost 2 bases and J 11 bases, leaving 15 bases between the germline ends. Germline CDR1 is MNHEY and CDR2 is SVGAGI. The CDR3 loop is CASSYLEGRGAFF. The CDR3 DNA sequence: TGTGCCAGCAGTTACCTGGAGGGCCGGGGGGCTTTCTTT.

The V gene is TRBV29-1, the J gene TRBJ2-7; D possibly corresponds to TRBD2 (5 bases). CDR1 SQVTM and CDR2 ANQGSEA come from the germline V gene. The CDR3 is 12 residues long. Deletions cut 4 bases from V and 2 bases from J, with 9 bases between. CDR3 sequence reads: CSVAEVAYEQYF. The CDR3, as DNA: TGCAGCGTTGCGGAGGTTGCCTACGAGCAGTACTTC.